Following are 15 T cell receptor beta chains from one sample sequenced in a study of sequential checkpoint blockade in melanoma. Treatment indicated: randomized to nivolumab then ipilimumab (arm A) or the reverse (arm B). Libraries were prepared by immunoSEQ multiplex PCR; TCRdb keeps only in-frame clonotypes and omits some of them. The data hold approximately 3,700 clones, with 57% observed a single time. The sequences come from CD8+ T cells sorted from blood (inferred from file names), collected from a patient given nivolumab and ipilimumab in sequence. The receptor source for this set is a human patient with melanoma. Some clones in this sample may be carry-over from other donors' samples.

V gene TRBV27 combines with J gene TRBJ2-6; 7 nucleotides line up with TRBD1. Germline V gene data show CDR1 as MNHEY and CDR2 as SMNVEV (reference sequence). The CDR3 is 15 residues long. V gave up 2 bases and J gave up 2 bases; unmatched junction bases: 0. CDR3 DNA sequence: TGTGCCAGCAGTTTAACAGGGGCTGGGGCCAACGTCCTGACTTTC. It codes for CASSLTGAGANVLTF.

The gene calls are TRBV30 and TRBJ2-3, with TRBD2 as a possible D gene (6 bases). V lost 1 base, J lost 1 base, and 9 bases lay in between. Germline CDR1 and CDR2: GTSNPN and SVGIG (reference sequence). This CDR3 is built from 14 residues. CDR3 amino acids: CAWSGGVGTDTQYF. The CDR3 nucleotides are TGTGCCTGGAGTGGGGGGGTAGGCACAGATACGCAGTATTTT.

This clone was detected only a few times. The CDR3, as DNA: TGTGCCACCAGCTTAGAGGGGGTGAGCACAGATACGCAGTATTTT. It is translated as CATSLEGVSTDTQYF. The chain links TRBV15 to TRBJ2-3; D perhaps matches TRBD1 (6 bases). The germline gives CDR1 LNHNV, CDR2 YYDKDF (reference sequence). The CDR3 totals 15 residues. Between the trimmed V and J ends, which lost 5 bases and 0 bases, there was a span of 12 bases.

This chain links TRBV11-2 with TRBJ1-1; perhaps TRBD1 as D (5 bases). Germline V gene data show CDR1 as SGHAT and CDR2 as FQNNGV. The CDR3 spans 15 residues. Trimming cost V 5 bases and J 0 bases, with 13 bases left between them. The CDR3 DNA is TGTGCCAGCAGCCAGCAGGACAACATGAACACTGAAGCTTTCTTT. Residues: CASSQQDNMNTEAFF.

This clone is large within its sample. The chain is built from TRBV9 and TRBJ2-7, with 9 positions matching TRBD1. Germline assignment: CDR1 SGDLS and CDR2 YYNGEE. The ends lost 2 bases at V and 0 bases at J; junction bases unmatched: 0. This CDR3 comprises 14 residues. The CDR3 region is CASSVTGGSYEQYF. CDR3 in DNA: TGTGCCAGCAGCGTGACAGGGGGCTCCTACGAGCAGTACTTC.

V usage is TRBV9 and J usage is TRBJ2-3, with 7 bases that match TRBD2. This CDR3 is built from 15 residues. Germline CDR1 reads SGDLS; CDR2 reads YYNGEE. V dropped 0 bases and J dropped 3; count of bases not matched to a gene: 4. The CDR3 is CASSVGSGGTDTQYF. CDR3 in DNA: TGTGCCAGCAGCGTAGGATCGGGGGGTACAGATACGCAGTATTTT. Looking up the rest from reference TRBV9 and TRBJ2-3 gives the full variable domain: DSGVTQTPKHLITATGQRVTLRCSPRSGDLSVYWYQQSLDQGLQFLIQYYNGEERAKGNILERFSAQQFPDLHSELNLSSLELGDSALYFCASSVGSGGTDTQYFGPGTRLTVL.

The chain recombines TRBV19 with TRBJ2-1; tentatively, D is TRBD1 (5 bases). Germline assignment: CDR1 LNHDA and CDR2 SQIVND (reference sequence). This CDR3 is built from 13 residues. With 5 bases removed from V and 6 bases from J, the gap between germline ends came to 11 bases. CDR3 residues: CASSLGRGNEQFF. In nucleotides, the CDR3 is TGTGCCAGTAGTTTAGGTAGGGGCAATGAGCAGTTCTTC. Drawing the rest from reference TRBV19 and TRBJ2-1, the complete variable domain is DGGITQSPKYLFRKEGQNVTLSCEQNLNHDAMYWYRQDPGQGLRLIYYSQIVNDFQKGDIAEGYSVSREKKESFPLTVTSAQKNPTAFYLCASSLGRGNEQFFGPGTRLTVL.

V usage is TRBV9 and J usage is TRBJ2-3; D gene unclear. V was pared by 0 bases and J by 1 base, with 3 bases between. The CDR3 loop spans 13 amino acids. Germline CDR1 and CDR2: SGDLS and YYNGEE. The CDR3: CASSVVGTDTQYF. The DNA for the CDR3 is TGTGCCAGCAGCGTAGTAGGCACAGATACGCAGTATTTT. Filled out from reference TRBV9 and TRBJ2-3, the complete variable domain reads DSGVTQTPKHLITATGQRVTLRCSPRSGDLSVYWYQQSLDQGLQFLIQYYNGEERAKGNILERFSAQQFPDLHSELNLSSLELGDSALYFCASSVVGTDTQYFGPGTRLTVL.

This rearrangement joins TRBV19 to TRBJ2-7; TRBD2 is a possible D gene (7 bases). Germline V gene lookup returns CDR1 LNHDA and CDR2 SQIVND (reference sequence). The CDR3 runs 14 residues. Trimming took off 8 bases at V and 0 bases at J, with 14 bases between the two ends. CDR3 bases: TGTGCCAGTCGACCGGGGGGCGGCTCCTACGAGCAGTACTTC. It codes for CASRPGGGSYEQYF. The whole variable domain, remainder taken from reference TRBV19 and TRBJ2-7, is DGGITQSPKYLFRKEGQNVTLSCEQNLNHDAMYWYRQDPGQGLRLIYYSQIVNDFQKGDIAEGYSVSREKKESFPLTVTSAQKNPTAFYLCASRPGGGSYEQYFGPGTRLTVT.

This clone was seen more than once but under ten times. Written as DNA, the CDR3 is TGTGCCAGCCAACTTCAGGGTCATACTGAAGCTTTCTTT. Translated: CASQLQGHTEAFF. The V call is TRBV27, the J call TRBJ1-1; perhaps TRBD1 as D (5 bases). V was pared by 8 bases and J by 5 bases, with 15 bases between. Germline V lookup: CDR1 MNHEY, CDR2 SMNVEV (reference sequence). This CDR3 spans 13 amino acids.

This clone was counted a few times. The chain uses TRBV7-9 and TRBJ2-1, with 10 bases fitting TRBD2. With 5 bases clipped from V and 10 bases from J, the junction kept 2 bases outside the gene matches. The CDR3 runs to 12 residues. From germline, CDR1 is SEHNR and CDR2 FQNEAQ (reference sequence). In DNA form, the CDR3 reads TGTGCCAGCAGCCAGGGACTAGCGGAGCAGTTCTTC. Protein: CASSQGLAEQFF. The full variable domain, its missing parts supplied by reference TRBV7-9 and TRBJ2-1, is DTGVSQNPRHKITKRGQNVTFRCDPISEHNRLYWYRQTLGQGPEFLTYFQNEAQLEKSRLLSDRFSAERPKGSFSTLEIQRTEQGDSAMYLCASSQGLAEQFFGPGTRLTVL.

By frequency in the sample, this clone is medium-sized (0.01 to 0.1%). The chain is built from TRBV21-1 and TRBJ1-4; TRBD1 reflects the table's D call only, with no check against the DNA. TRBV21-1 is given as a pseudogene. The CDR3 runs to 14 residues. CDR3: CASSPTGGNEKLFF. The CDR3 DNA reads TGTGCCAGCAGCCCGACAGGGGGTAATGAAAAACTGTTTTTT.

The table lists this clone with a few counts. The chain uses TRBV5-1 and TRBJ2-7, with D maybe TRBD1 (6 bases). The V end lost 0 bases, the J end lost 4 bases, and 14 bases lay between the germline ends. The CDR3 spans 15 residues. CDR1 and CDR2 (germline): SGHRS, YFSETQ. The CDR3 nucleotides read TGCGCCAGCAGCTTGGCCGCAGGACAGCTATACGAGCAGTACTTC. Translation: CASSLAAGQLYEQYF.

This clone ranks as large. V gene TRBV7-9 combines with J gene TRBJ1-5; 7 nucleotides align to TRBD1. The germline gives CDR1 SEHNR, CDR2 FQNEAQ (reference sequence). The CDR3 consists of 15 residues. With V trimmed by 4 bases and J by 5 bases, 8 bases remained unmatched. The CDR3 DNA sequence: TGTGCCAGCAGCTCCACAGGGGCAGGGGATCAGCCCCAGCATTTT. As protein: CASSSTGAGDQPQHF.

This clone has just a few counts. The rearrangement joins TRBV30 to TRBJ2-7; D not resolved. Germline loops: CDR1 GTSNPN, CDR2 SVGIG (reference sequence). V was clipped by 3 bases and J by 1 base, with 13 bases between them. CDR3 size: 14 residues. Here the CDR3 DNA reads TGTGCCTGGAGGAGAGGCGAATTTTCCTACGAGCAGTACTTC. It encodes CAWRRGEFSYEQYF.